One and the same sample provided the 18 T cell receptor beta chains below, sequenced in a study of identical twins. TCRdb redid the calling of the 5' RACE reads with MiXCR, one entry per CDR3 protein. The sample lists fewer than 900,000 distinct CDR3 sequences; around 21% were seen once. The same data also went into a second study, on T cells expressing NK-cell markers.

What was sequenced was PBMCs. These TCRs come from a young woman in good health.

The rearrangement links TRBV28 to TRBJ2-5; 12 bases map to TRBD1. V trimming: 0 bases; J trimming: 8 bases; junction bases outside the gene matches: 4. The CDR3 length is 15 residues. Germline loops: CDR1 MDHEN, CDR2 SYDVKM. CDR3 nucleotides: TGTGCCAGCAGTTTATGGGGACAGGGGGCGTCAACCCAGTACTTC. Protein sequence: CASSLWGQGASTQYF.

In this sample, this clonotype turned up many times. The V and J genes are TRBV7-6 and TRBJ2-3, with D hard to call. This CDR3 is 14 amino acids long. Germline values: CDR1 SGHVS, CDR2 FNYEAQ. Trimming took off 0 bases at V and 4 bases at J, with 8 bases between the two ends. The CDR3 bases are TGTGCCAGCAGCTTAGCGGGTTATGCAGATACGCAGTATTTT. Protein sequence: CASSLAGYADTQYF.

The V call is TRBV20-1, the J call TRBJ2-5; 8 positions match TRBD1. The germline V gene has CDR1 DFQATT and CDR2 SNEGSKA (reference sequence). The ends lost 3 bases at V and 5 bases at J; junction bases unmatched: 11. The CDR3 is 15 amino acids. The CDR3 region is CSASTRQGAGETQYF. The CDR3 DNA follows: TGCAGTGCTAGCACCCGGCAGGGGGCTGGGGAGACCCAGTACTTC.

This clonotype was counted many times. The chain uses TRBV29-1 and TRBJ2-7, with TRBD2 as a possible D gene (5 bases). The CDR3 extends over 11 amino acids. Germline loops: CDR1 SQVTM, CDR2 ANQGSEA. V lost 4 bases and J lost 5, with 9 bases in between. CDR3 in DNA: TGCAGCGTTGTCCGGGGAAACGAGCAGTACTTC. Translation: CSVVRGNEQYF.

This clonotype was seen more than once but under ten times. The chain uses TRBV29-1 and TRBJ2-5; no reliable D call. Germline-derived CDR1 and CDR2 are SQVTM and ANQGSEA. The CDR3 runs to 11 residues. Trimming removed 5 bases from V and 10 bases from J, with 14 bases in between. CDR3 residues: CSVRTAVGQYF. The CDR3 DNA reads as TGCAGCGTTCGGACGGCGGTCGGCCAGTACTTC.

The chain carries TRBV20-1 and TRBJ2-2, with D maybe TRBD1 (6 bases). Germline V CDR1 and CDR2: DFQATT, SNEGSKA (reference sequence). The CDR3 has 15 amino acids. Deletions cut 5 bases from V and 7 bases from J, with 20 bases between. CDR3 in amino acids: CSAQGLAQRGGELFF. The CDR3, as DNA: TGCAGTGCTCAGGGGTTAGCCCAAAGGGGCGGGGAGCTGTTTTTT.

The CDR3 DNA reads as TGTGCCAGCAGTTCCTGGACAGGGGCTGGAAACACCATATATTTT. Residues: CASSSWTGAGNTIYF. This chain connects TRBV12-3 or TRBV12-4 to TRBJ1-3, with TRBD1 identical over 9 bases. The CDR3 runs 15 residues. J gave up 2 bases and V 4 bases, and 3 bases lay outside the gene matches.

The sample holds a few counts of this clonotype. The chain combines TRBV5-6 with TRBJ1-5; perhaps TRBD1 as D (6 bases). This CDR3 has 15 amino acids. Germline V gives CDR1 SGHDT, CDR2 YYEEEE. V was shortened by 4 bases and J by 6 bases, with 17 bases between the two germline ends. CDR3 protein: CASSVQGAPSQPQHF. For the CDR3, the DNA is TGTGCCAGCAGCGTACAGGGCGCCCCAAGTCAGCCCCAGCATTTT.

The gene calls are TRBV20-1 and TRBJ2-1; 7 positions agree with TRBD2. Trimming at V came to 3 bases and at J to 6 bases, leaving 17 bases not matched to a gene. CDR1 and CDR2 (germline): DFQATT, SNEGSKA (reference sequence). The CDR3 runs to 17 residues. DNA for the CDR3: TGCAGTGCTAGTTCTCTGGTGAGGAGCGGGAATTTCAATGAGCAGTTCTTC. It yields the protein CSASSLVRSGNFNEQFF.

This clonotype occurred a few times. The CDR3 DNA reads TGTGCTAGTGGTTTGGCCAGGGAATGGGGCACTGAAGCTTTCTTT. This codes for CASGLAREWGTEAFF. The chain joins TRBV12-5 to TRBJ1-1, with D maybe TRBD1 (5 bases). The CDR3 length is 15 residues. V was pared by 1 base and J by 4 bases, with 13 bases between. CDR1 is LGHNT, CDR2 FRNRAP, per germline.

The gene calls are TRBV11-2 and TRBJ2-3, with D possibly matching TRBD1 (5 bases). V lost 2 bases and J lost 2, with 14 bases in between. CDR1 is SGHAT and CDR2 is FQNNGV in the germline V gene. This CDR3 contains 16 residues. The DNA of the CDR3 is TGTGCCAGCAGCTTATTGGGGCCAGCGCCCACAGATACGCAGTATTTT. Translation gives CASSLLGPAPTDTQYF.

The sample holds many counts of this clonotype. The rearrangement links TRBV29-1 to TRBJ2-7; 10 positions match TRBD2. Trimming at V came to 3 bases and at J to 4 bases, leaving 6 bases not matched to a gene. CDR3 length: 14 residues. In germline, CDR1 is SQVTM, CDR2 ANQGSEA. The CDR3 here is CSVETSGRGYEQYF. Written as DNA, the CDR3 is TGCAGCGTTGAGACTAGCGGGCGCGGGTACGAGCAGTACTTC.

The rearrangement joins TRBV6-4 to TRBJ2-3; D might be TRBD2 (6 bases). Looked up from germline, CDR1 is MRHNA and CDR2 is SNTAGT. Trimming stripped 4 bases from V and 1 base from J, with 12 bases between. This CDR3 comprises 15 residues. The CDR3 nucleotides are TGTGCCAGCAGTGCTGGGCGGGGCGGCACAGATACGCAGTATTTT. Its translation: CASSAGRGGTDTQYF.

This clonotype was detected only a few times. V is TRBV6-1 and J is TRBJ2-5, with 9 bases that match TRBD1. V dropped 6 bases and J dropped 5; count of bases not matched to a gene: 7. Germline-derived CDR1 and CDR2 are MNHNS and SASEGT. The CDR3 covers 14 residues. CDR3 coding DNA: TGTGCCAGCAGCCCCGGGACAGGGCGGGAGACCCAGTACTTC. This codes for CASSPGTGRETQYF.

The CDR3 region has the DNA TGCAGTGCTTTTGCCGGGACGCAAAAAGCGGATCCGGATACGCAGTATTTT. It yields the protein CSAFAGTQKADPDTQYF. V is TRBV20-1 and J is TRBJ2-3; D may correspond to TRBD1 or TRBD2 (5 bases each). The germline V gene encodes CDR1 DFQATT and CDR2 SNEGSKA (reference sequence). The CDR3 consists of 17 residues. Trimming shortened V by 5 bases and J by 6 bases, and 27 bases separated the two germline ends.

In this sample, this clonotype turned up a few times. The chain employs TRBV20-1 and TRBJ2-7; TRBD2 is a possible D gene (7 bases). Per the germline V gene, CDR1 is DFQATT and CDR2 is SNEGSKA (reference sequence). Trimming took 3 bases from V and 2 from J, leaving 14 bases between them. The CDR3 totals 14 residues. Written as DNA, the CDR3 is TGCAGTGCTAGCCTCGGGGGGCGCCCCTACGAGCAGTACTTC. This sequence encodes CSASLGGRPYEQYF.

This clonotype was recorded at least ten times. The chain couples TRBV29-1 to TRBJ1-1, with unresolved D. Trimming removed 6 bases at V and 1 base at J, with 12 bases between. The germline V gene encodes CDR1 SQVTM and CDR2 ANQGSEA. There are 13 residues in the CDR3. The chain's CDR3 is CSVTRHTNTEAFF. The DNA of the CDR3 is TGCAGCGTCACCCGACACACGAACACTGAAGCTTTCTTT.

The V gene is TRBV21-1, the J gene TRBJ1-4; TRBD1 is taken as the D call from the table, unchecked against the DNA. TRBV21-1 is listed as a pseudogene. This CDR3 has 19 amino acids. The DNA for the CDR3 is TGTGCCAGCGCCCAAAACGGACAGGTACAAGATACAACTAATGAAAAACTGTTTTTT. Amino acid sequence: CASAQNGQVQDTTNEKLFF.